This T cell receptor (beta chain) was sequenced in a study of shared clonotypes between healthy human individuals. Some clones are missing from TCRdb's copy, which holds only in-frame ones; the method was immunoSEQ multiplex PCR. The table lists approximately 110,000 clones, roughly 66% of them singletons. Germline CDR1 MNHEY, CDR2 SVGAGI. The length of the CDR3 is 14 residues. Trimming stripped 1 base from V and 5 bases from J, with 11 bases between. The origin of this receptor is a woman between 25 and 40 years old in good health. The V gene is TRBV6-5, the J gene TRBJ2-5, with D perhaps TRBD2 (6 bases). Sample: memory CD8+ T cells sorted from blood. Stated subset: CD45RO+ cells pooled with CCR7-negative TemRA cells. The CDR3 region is CASSYFEGRETQYF. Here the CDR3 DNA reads TGTGCCAGCAGTTACTTTGAAGGGAGGGAGACCCAGTACTTC.